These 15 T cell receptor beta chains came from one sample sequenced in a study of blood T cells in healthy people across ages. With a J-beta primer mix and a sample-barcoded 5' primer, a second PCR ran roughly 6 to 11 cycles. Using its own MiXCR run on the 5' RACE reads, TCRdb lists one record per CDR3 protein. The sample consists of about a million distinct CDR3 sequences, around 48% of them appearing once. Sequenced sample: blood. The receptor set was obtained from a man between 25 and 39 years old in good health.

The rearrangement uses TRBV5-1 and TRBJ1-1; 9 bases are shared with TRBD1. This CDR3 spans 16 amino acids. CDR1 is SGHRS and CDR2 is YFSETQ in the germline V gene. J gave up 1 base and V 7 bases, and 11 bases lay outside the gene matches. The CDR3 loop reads CASGGGTGQENTEAFF. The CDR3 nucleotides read TGCGCCAGCGGAGGTGGGACAGGGCAAGAGAACACTGAAGCTTTCTTT.

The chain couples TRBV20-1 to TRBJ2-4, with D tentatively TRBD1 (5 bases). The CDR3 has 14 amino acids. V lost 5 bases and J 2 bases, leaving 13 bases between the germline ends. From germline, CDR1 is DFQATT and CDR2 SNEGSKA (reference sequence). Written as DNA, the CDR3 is TGCAGTGCTGTGCGACAGCTTCCCAAAAACATTCAGTACTTC. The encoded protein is CSAVRQLPKNIQYF.

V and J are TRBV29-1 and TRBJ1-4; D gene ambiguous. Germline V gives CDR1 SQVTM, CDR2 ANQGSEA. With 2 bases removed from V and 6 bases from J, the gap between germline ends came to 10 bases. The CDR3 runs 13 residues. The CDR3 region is CSVEPVTDEKLFF. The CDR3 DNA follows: TGCAGCGTTGAACCGGTGACCGATGAAAAACTGTTTTTT. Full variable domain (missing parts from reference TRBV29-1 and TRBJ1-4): SAVISQKPSRDICQRGTSLTIQCQVDSQVTMMFWYRQQPGQSLTLIATANQGSEATYESGFVIDKFPISRPNLTFSTLTVSNMSPEDSSIYLCSVEPVTDEKLFFGSGTQLSVL.

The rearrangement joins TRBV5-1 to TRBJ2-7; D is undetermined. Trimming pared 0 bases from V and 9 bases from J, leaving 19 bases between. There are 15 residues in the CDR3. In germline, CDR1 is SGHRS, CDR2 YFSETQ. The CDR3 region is CASSLDRQTTYGQYF. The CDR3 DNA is TGCGCCAGCAGCTTGGATCGGCAGACCACCTATGGGCAGTACTTC.

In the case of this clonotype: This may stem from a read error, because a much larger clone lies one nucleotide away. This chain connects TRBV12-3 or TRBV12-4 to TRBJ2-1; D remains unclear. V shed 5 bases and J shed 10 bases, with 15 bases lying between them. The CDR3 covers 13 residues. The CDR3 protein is CASSPFWVGEQFF. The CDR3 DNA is TGTGCCAGCAGTCCTTTCTGGGTTGGAGAGCAGTTCTTC.

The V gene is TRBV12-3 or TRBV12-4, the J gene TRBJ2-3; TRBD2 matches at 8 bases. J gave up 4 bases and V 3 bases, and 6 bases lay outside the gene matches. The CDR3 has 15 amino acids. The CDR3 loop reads CASSFRTSRADTQYF. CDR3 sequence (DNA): TGTGCCAGCAGTTTTCGGACTAGCAGGGCAGATACGCAGTATTTT.

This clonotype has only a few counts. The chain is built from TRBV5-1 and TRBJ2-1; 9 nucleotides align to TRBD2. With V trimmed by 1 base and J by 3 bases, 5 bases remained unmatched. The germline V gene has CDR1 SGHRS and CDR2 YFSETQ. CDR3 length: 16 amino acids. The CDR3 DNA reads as TGCGCCAGCAGCTTGTCCCCTAGCGGGGACTACAATGAGCAGTTCTTC. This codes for CASSLSPSGDYNEQFF.

The CDR3 nucleotides are TGTGCCAGCTCACGACCCGACCAAGAGACCCAGTACTTC. Its translation is CASSRPDQETQYF. This sequence joins TRBV18 and TRBJ2-5; D remains unclear. Between the trimmed V and J ends, which lost 4 bases and 0 bases, there was a span of 6 bases. There are 13 residues in the CDR3. The germline gives CDR1 KGHSH, CDR2 LQKENI.

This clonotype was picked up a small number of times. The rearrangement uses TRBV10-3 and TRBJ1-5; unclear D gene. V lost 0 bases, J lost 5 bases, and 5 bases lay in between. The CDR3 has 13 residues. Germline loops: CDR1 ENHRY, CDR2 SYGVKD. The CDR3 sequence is CAISESADQPQHF. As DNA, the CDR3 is TGTGCCATCAGTGAGTCGGCGGATCAGCCCCAGCATTTT.

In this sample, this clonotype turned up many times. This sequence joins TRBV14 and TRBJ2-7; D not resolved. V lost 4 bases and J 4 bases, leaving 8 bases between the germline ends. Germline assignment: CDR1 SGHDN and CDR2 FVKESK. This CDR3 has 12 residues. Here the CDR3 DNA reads TGTGCCAGCAGCCCTTCCGGATACGAGCAGTACTTC. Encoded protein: CASSPSGYEQYF.

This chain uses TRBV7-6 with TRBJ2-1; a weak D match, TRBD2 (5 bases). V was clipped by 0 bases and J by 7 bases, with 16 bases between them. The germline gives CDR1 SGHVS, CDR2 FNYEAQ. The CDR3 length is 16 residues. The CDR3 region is CASSLASGVAVNEQFF. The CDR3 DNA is TGTGCCAGCAGCTTAGCGTCCGGGGTAGCTGTAAATGAGCAGTTCTTC.

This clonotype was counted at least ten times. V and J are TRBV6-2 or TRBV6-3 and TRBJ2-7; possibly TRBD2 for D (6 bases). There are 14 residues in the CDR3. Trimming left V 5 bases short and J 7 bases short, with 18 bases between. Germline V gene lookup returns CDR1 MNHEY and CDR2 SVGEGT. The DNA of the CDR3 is TGTGCCAGCAGTCAGGACCGGGAGCCTCGAGAGCAGTACTTC. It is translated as CASSQDREPREQYF.

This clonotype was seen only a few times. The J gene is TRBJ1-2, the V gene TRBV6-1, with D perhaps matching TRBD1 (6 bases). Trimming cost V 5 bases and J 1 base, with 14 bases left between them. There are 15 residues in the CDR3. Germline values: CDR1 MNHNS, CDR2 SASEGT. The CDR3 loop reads CASSQEDRNNYGYTF. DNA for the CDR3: TGTGCCAGCAGTCAGGAGGACAGAAATAACTATGGCTACACCTTC.

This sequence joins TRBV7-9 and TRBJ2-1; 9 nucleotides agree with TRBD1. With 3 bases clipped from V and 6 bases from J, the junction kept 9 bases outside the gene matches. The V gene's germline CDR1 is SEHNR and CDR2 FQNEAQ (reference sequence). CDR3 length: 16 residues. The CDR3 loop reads CASSFYRGHEANEQFF. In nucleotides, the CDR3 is TGTGCCAGCAGCTTTTACAGGGGGCATGAGGCCAATGAGCAGTTCTTC.

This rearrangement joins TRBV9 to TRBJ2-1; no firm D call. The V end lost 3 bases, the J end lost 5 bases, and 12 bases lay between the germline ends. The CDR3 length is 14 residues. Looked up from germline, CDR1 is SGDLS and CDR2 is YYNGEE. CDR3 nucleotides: TGTGCCAGCAGCGCGGACGGCCGGAACAATGAGCAGTTCTTC. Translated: CASSADGRNNEQFF.